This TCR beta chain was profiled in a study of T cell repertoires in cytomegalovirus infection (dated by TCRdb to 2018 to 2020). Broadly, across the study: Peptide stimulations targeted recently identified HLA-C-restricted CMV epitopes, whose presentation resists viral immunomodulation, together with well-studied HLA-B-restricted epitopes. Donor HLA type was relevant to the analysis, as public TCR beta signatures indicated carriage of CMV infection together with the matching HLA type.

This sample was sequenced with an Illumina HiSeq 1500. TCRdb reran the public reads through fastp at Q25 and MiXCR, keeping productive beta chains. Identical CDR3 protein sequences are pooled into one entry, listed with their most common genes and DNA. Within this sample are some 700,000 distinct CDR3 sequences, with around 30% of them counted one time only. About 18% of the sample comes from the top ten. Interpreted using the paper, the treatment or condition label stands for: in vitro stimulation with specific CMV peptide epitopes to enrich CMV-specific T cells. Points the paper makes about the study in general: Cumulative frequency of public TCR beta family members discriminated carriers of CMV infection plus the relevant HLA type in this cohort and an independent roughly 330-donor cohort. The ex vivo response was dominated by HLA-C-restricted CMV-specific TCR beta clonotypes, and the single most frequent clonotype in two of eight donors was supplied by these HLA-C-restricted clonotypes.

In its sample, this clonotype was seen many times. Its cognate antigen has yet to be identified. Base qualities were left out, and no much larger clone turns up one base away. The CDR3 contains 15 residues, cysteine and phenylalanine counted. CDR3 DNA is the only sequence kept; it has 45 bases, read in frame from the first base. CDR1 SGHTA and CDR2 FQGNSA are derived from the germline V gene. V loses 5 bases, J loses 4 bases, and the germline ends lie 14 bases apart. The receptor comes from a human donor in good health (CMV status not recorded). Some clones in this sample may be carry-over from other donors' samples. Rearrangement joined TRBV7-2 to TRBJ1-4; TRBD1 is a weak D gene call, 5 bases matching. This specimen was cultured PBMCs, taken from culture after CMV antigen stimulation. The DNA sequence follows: TGTGCCAGCAGCCCCCCAGGGCAGGATAATGAAAAACTGTTTTTT. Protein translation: CASSPPGQDNEKLFF.